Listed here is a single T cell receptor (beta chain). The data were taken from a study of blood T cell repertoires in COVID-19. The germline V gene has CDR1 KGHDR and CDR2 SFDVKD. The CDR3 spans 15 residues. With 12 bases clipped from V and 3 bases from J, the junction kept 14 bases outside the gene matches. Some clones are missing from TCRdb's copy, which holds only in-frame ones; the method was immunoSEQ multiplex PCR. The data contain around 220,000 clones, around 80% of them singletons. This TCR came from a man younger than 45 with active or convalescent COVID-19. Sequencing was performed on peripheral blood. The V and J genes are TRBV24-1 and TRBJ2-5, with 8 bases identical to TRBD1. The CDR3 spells CAEETGAHPKETQYF. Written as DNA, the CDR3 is TGTGCCGAAGAGACAGGGGCGCACCCTAAAGAGACCCAGTACTTC.